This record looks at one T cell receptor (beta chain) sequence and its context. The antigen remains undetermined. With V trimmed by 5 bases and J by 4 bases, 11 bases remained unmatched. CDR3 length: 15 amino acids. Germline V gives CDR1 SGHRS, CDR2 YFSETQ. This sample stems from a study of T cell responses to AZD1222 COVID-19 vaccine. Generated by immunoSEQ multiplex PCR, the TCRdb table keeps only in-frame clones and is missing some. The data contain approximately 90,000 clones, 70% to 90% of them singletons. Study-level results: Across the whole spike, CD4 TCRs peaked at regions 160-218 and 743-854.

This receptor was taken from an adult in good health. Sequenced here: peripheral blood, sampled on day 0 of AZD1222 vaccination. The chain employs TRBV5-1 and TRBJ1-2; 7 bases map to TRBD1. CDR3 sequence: CASRPTGAEVYGYTF. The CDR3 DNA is TGCGCCAGCAGGCCCACAGGGGCGGAGGTCTATGGCTACACCTTC.